A single sample is the source of the 5 T cell receptor beta chains below, sequenced in a study of identical twins. TCRdb ran MiXCR on the 5' RACE reads and lists one entry per CDR3 protein. Of some 1,600,000 distinct CDR3 sequences in the sample, around 33% were seen once. The sequencing sample was made of cord blood. These receptors all come from a newborn girl in good health.

The gene calls are TRBV10-3 and TRBJ2-7, with D perhaps given as TRBD1 or TRBD2 (5 bases each). Germline V lookup: CDR1 ENHRY, CDR2 SYGVKD. V was cut by 4 bases and J by 2 bases, with 9 bases left in between. The CDR3 covers 13 residues. Written as DNA, the CDR3 is TGTGCCATCAGTGTGGGACCCACCTACGAGCAGTACTTC. Its translation: CAISVGPTYEQYF.

This clonotype was found a few times. J is TRBJ2-7 and V is TRBV20-1; 7 bases are shared with TRBD2. Germline V gene data show CDR1 as DFQATT and CDR2 as SNEGSKA (reference sequence). This CDR3 has 14 amino acids. Trimming removed 2 bases from V and 3 bases from J; junction bases left unmatched: 7. CDR3 in DNA: TGCAGTGCTAGATCCCGGGACTACTTCTACGAGCAGTACTTC. Amino acids: CSARSRDYFYEQYF.

Here the CDR3 reads CASSQTLGQGMNTEAFF. The CDR3 nucleotides are TGTGCCAGTAGCCAAACCCTGGGACAGGGGATGAACACTGAAGCTTTCTTT. V and J are TRBV19 and TRBJ1-1, with TRBD1 identical over 10 bases. CDR1 and CDR2 from the germline V gene are LNHDA and SQIVND (reference sequence). The length of the CDR3 is 17 residues. Trimming removed 6 bases from V and 0 bases from J; junction bases left unmatched: 10.

V gene TRBV3-1 combines with J gene TRBJ1-1; D not resolved. V was trimmed by 3 bases and J by 3 bases, leaving 5 bases between them. Per germline, CDR1 LGHDT and CDR2 YNNKEL (reference sequence). The CDR3 covers 12 residues. CDR3 sequence (DNA): TGTGCCAGCAGCCACCCCTACACTGAAGCTTTCTTT. Its protein product is CASSHPYTEAFF.

The chain recombines TRBV7-2 with TRBJ2-7, with TRBD1 identical over 7 bases. The CDR3 contains 18 residues. Germline loops: CDR1 SGHTA, CDR2 FQGNSA. Unmatched junction bases numbered 16, after V lost 2 bases and J lost 3 bases. For the CDR3, the DNA is TGTGCCAGCAGCTTAAGGGTACAGGGGATGGGGATGGTCTACGAGCAGTACTTC. Amino acids: CASSLRVQGMGMVYEQYF.